These 15 T cell receptor beta chains were all obtained from the same sample, sequenced in a study of T cell clonotyping in hematopoietic cell transplantation. Method: immunoSEQ multiplex PCR; TCRdb's copy keeps in-frame clones and lacks some. Of around 5,000 clones listed, approximately 72% are singletons. The sequencing here drew on PBMCs, taken 180 days after allogeneic stem cell transplant. These TCRs come from a male patient aged 50 to 60 who had an allogeneic stem cell transplant from an unrelated donor, so the T cells may come from the graft donor. Some clones in this sample may be carry-over from other donors' samples.

This sequence joins TRBV10-3 and TRBJ1-3; 10 nucleotides line up with TRBD1. CDR3 length: 16 residues. The V segment lost 2 bases and the J segment 4 bases; nucleotides outside the gene matches: 5. The V gene's germline CDR1 is ENHRY and CDR2 SYGVKD. The CDR3, as DNA: TGTGCCATCAGTGAGCAACCGGGACAGGGGGGAAACACCATATATTTT. Amino acid sequence: CAISEQPGQGGNTIYF.

The rearrangement links TRBV7-2 to TRBJ1-4; D unclear. The CDR3 consists of 13 residues. Germline CDR1 is SGHTA and CDR2 is FQGNSA. V was shortened by 1 base and J by 8 bases, with 8 bases between the two germline ends. CDR3 in amino acids: CASSLGYGEKLFF. CDR3 in DNA: TGTGCCAGCAGCTTAGGTTATGGCGAAAAACTGTTTTTT.

The V gene is TRBV30, the J gene TRBJ1-5; TRBD1 might be the D (6 bases). The germline V and J ends were trimmed by 1 base and 5 bases, with 12 bases remaining between them. CDR3 length: 14 residues. Germline CDR1 reads GTSNPN; CDR2 reads SVGIG (reference sequence). This CDR3 is CAWSANQGYQPQHF. Written as DNA, the CDR3 is TGTGCCTGGAGTGCAAACCAGGGGTATCAGCCCCAGCATTTT.

This clone was counted between two and nine times. V usage is TRBV15 and J usage is TRBJ2-7; 9 bases are a match to TRBD2. Trimming took 0 bases from V and 2 from J; bases not matched to a gene: 2. The CDR3 runs 15 residues. Germline CDR1 is LNHNV and CDR2 is YYDKDF (reference sequence). CDR3 region: CATSREASGTYEQYF. The CDR3 DNA is TGTGCCACCAGCAGAGAGGCTAGCGGGACCTACGAGCAGTACTTC.

This sequence joins TRBV9 and TRBJ2-1; D may be TRBD1 or TRBD2 (6 bases each). Trimming removed 4 bases from V and 0 bases from J, with 17 bases in between. This CDR3 is built from 17 residues. CDR1 is SGDLS and CDR2 is YYNGEE in the germline V gene. The CDR3 sequence is CASSPQGGTSSYNEQFF. As DNA, the CDR3 is TGTGCCAGCAGCCCCCAAGGGGGGACGAGCTCCTACAATGAGCAGTTCTTC.

The chain is built from TRBV29-1 and TRBJ2-5; the D is unclear. With 4 bases removed from V and 2 bases from J, the gap between germline ends came to 11 bases. In germline, CDR1 is SQVTM, CDR2 ANQGSEA. The CDR3 sequence is 13 residues long. The DNA for the CDR3 is TGCAGCGTTGCCACGGCTGTTCAAGAGACCCAGTACTTC. Protein product: CSVATAVQETQYF.

This clone was found a few times. A junction boundary mismatches the germline segment, possibly from a read error. The CDR3 coding sequence is TGTGCCTGGAGTGTCCAGGCCGACACTGAAGCCTTCTTT. This gives the protein CAWSVQADTEAFF. This chain links TRBV30 with TRBJ1-1; D is unresolved. In germline, CDR1 is GTSNPN, CDR2 SVGIG (reference sequence). The CDR3 loop spans 13 amino acids.

The gene calls are TRBV7-9 and TRBJ1-2, with 11 bases aligning to TRBD1. Losses at the gene ends were 7 bases for V and 2 bases for J; bases not matched to a gene: 6. The CDR3 contains 15 residues. Germline V gene lookup returns CDR1 SEHNR and CDR2 FQNEAQ (reference sequence). The CDR3 nucleotides are TGTGCCAGCACCGAGGGGACAGGGGGGAACTATGGCTACACCTTC. Protein sequence: CASTEGTGGNYGYTF.

This clone was seen just once. The chain recombines TRBV7-3 with TRBJ1-1; 7 bases agree with TRBD1. Looked up from germline, CDR1 is SGHTA and CDR2 is FQGTGA. This CDR3 contains 14 residues. V was clipped by 8 bases and J by 6 bases; unmatched bases: 12. The CDR3 DNA reads TGTGCCAGCGGCGCGGCGGGCAGGGGGGCTGAAGCTTTCTTT. Its protein is CASGAAGRGAEAFF.

The chain joins TRBV19 to TRBJ2-7; 7 positions agree with TRBD1. The CDR3 covers 13 residues. Germline V gene lookup returns CDR1 LNHDA and CDR2 SQIVND (reference sequence). The V and J ends lost 3 bases and 3 bases, in that order; junction bases with no gene match: 2. The chain's CDR3 is CASSMHRGYEQYF. In DNA form, the CDR3 reads TGTGCCAGTAGTATGCACAGGGGCTACGAGCAGTACTTC. Full variable domain (missing parts from reference TRBV19 and TRBJ2-7): DGGITQSPKYLFRKEGQNVTLSCEQNLNHDAMYWYRQDPGQGLRLIYYSQIVNDFQKGDIAEGYSVSREKKESFPLTVTSAQKNPTAFYLCASSMHRGYEQYFGPGTRLTVT.

This clone showed up just a few times. The chain uses TRBV5-4 and TRBJ2-3; D gene unclear. This CDR3 has 13 amino acids. V was clipped by 0 bases and J by 3 bases, with 5 bases between them. Looked up from germline, CDR1 is SGHNT and CDR2 is YYREEE (reference sequence). The CDR3 DNA reads TGTGCCAGCAGCTTGGACTTTACAGATACGCAGTATTTT. This codes for CASSLDFTDTQYF.

This clone was counted between two and nine times. The chain links TRBV2 to TRBJ1-1; D is uncertain. V lost 4 bases and J lost 5, with 14 bases in between. Germline lookup yields CDR1 SNHLY and CDR2 FYNNEI. The CDR3 loop spans 14 amino acids. The CDR3 nucleotides are TGTGCCAGCAGTGGTCTGGGAGGAGGGACTGAAGCTTTCTTT. The encoded protein is CASSGLGGGTEAFF.

V usage is TRBV29-1 and J usage is TRBJ1-2; TRBD1 matches at 10 bases. The CDR3 loop spans 12 amino acids. Germline trimming cut 7 bases from V and 8 bases from J; bases unmatched to any gene: 7. CDR1 SQVTM and CDR2 ANQGSEA come from the germline V gene. In DNA, the CDR3 is TGCAGCGCCCGTGACAGGGGGCACGGCTACACCTTC. Encoded protein: CSARDRGHGYTF.

This clone has more than one count but fewer than ten. The rearrangement joins TRBV28 to TRBJ2-1; D remains ambiguous. Germline V gene sequence: CDR1 MDHEN, CDR2 SYDVKM. The CDR3 covers 14 residues. Between the trimmed V and J ends, which lost 4 bases and 9 bases, there was a span of 16 bases. CDR3: CASSSPVGSLEQFF. For the CDR3, the DNA is TGTGCCAGCAGTTCCCCTGTGGGATCCCTTGAGCAGTTCTTC.

This clone is classed as large (0.1 to 1%). The V and J genes are TRBV7-9 and TRBJ2-7, with 9 positions matching TRBD1. V gave up 7 bases and J gave up 5 bases; unmatched junction bases: 9. From germline, CDR1 is SEHNR and CDR2 FQNEAQ (reference sequence). There are 14 residues in the CDR3. This CDR3 reads CASTVGQGPHEQYF. The CDR3 DNA sequence: TGTGCCAGCACCGTAGGACAGGGGCCCCACGAGCAGTACTTC.